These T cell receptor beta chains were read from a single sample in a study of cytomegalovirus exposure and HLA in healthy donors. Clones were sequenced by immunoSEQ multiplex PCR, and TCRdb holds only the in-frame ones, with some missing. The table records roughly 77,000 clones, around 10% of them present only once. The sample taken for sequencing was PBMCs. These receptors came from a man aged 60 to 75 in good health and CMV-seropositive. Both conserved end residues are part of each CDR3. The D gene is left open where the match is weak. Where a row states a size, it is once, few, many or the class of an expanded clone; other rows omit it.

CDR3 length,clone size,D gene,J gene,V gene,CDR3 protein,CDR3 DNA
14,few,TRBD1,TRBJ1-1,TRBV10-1,CASSDSGTGGKAFF,TGCGCCAGCAGTGACTCGGGGACAGGGGGCAAAGCTTTCTTT
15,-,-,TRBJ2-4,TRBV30,CAWRNGQATSPIQYF,TGTGCCTGGAGAAATGGTCAGGCGACATCACCCATTCAGTACTTC
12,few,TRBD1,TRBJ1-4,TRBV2,CANSGGEEKLFF,TGTGCCAACTCAGGGGGAGAAGAAAAACTGTTTTTT
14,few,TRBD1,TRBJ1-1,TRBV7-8,CASSLQGADTEAFF,TGTGCCAGCAGCTTACAGGGGGCGGACACTGAAGCTTTCTTT
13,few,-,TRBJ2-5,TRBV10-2,CASRREGVGTQYF,TGCGCCAGCAGGAGAGAGGGGGTCGGGACCCAGTACTTC
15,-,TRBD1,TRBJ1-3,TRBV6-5,CASSRVRGQGNTIYF,TGTGCCAGCAGTCGGGTGAGGGGGCAAGGAAACACCATATATTTT
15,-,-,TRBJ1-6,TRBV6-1,CASSEARSYNSPLHF,TGTGCCAGCAGTGAAGCGAGGTCCTATAATTCACCCCTCCACTTT
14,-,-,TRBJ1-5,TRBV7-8,CASSSGGKELPQHF,TGTGCCAGCAGCTCTGGAGGGAAGGAGTTGCCCCAGCATTTT
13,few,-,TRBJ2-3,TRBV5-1,CASSSRVTDTQYF,TGCGCCAGCAGCAGCCGGGTCACAGATACGCAGTATTTT
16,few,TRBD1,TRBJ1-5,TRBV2,CASGIGTANSNQPQHF,TGTGCCAGCGGAATCGGGACAGCGAATAGCAATCAGCCCCAGCATTTT
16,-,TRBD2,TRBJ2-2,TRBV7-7,CASSLDGGGDTGELFF,TGTGCTAGCAGCTTAGATGGCGGGGGAGACACCGGGGAGCTGTTTTTT
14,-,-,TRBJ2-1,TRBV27,CASSLTGPYNEQFF,TGTGCCAGCAGTCTGACAGGCCCCTACAATGAGCAGTTCTTC
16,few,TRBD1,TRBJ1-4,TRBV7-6,CASSTLGQGVGEKLFF,TGTGCCAGCAGCACCCTCGGACAGGGCGTAGGAGAAAAACTGTTTTTT
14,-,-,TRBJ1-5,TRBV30,CAWSVLGSNQPQHF,TGTGCCTGGAGTGTACTAGGTAGCAATCAGCCCCAGCATTTT
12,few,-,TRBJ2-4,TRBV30,CAWKGGGDIQYF,TGTGCCTGGAAGGGGGGGGGAGACATTCAGTACTTC
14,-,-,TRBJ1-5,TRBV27,CASSLGRSNQPQHF,TGTGCCAGCAGTTTAGGGAGGAGCAATCAGCCCCAGCATTTT
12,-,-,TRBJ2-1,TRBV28,CASSLVLNEQFF,TGTGCCAGCAGTTTAGTCCTCAATGAGCAGTTCTTC